The 24 T cell receptor beta chains listed next were all sequenced from one sample in a study of cytomegalovirus exposure and HLA in healthy donors. Both 60 Vbeta primers and 13 Jbeta primers went into the PCR. The method was immunoSEQ multiplex PCR; TCRdb's version includes in-frame clones alone and lacks a portion of them. Of under 200,000 clones listed, roughly 85% are singletons. Sequencing was done on a sample of PBMCs. These receptors came from a woman in her thirties or forties in good health and CMV-seronegative.

The genes are TRBV6-1 and TRBJ2-7; tentative D call: TRBD2 (5 bases). CDR1 and CDR2 (germline): MNHNS, SASEGT. The CDR3 covers 14 residues. V was cut by 3 bases and J by 3 bases, with 12 bases left in between. This CDR3 is CASSDGFAGYEQYF. CDR3 sequence (DNA): TGTGCCAGCAGTGATGGCTTCGCGGGCTACGAGCAGTACTTC.

In its sample, this clone was seen once. The chain couples TRBV7-2 to TRBJ2-1, with TRBD2 identical over 11 bases. This CDR3 is 15 amino acids long. Germline loops: CDR1 SGHTA, CDR2 FQGNSA. J gave up 10 bases and V 1 base, and 6 bases lay outside the gene matches. The CDR3 DNA reads TGTGCCAGCAGCTTAGAGTCGGGACTAGCGGCCGAGCAGTTCTTC. Its translation is CASSLESGLAAEQFF.

The V call is TRBV15, the J call TRBJ2-1; TRBD2 agrees at 7 bases. Germline CDR1 reads LNHNV; CDR2 reads YYDKDF (reference sequence). J was trimmed by 10 bases and V by 3 bases; bases with no gene match: 9. CDR3 length: 14 residues. CDR3 in DNA: TGTGCCACCAGCAGTAACGATCAAGCGGGGGAGCAGTTCTTC. It translates to CATSSNDQAGEQFF.

This rearrangement joins TRBV25-1 to TRBJ2-1, with 8 nucleotides matching TRBD1. The V gene end was trimmed by 4 bases and the J gene end by 1 base; junction bases not matched to a gene: 6. Germline values: CDR1 MGHDK, CDR2 SYGVNS. The CDR3 runs 16 residues. In DNA, the CDR3 is TGTGCCAGCAGTGGCTCAGGGGGCGTTTCCTACAATGAGCAGTTCTTC. It is translated as CASSGSGGVSYNEQFF.

The chain employs TRBV15 and TRBJ2-1, with 10 bases identical to TRBD1. V trimming: 8 bases; J trimming: 7 bases; junction bases outside the gene matches: 8. Germline CDR1 is LNHNV and CDR2 is YYDKDF (reference sequence). The CDR3 covers 14 residues. The CDR3 sequence: CATSTGGAGNEQFF. Here the CDR3 DNA reads TGTGCCACCTCGACAGGGGGCGCGGGGAATGAGCAGTTCTTC.

Only one count was recorded for this clone. The chain is built from TRBV7-2 and TRBJ2-5, with D unclear. The CDR3 has 14 amino acids. Per germline, CDR1 SGHTA and CDR2 FQGNSA. V was shortened by 4 bases and J by 0 bases, with 9 bases between the two germline ends. The CDR3 spells CASSSSTYQETQYF. CDR3 DNA sequence: TGTGCCAGCAGCTCTTCGACTTACCAAGAGACCCAGTACTTC.

This sequence joins TRBV28 and TRBJ2-3; possible D gene TRBD1, 5 bases. V was trimmed by 1 base and J by 2 bases, leaving 10 bases between them. Germline loops: CDR1 MDHEN, CDR2 SYDVKM. CDR3 length: 15 amino acids. The CDR3 spells CASSLFDSPTDTQYF. CDR3 coding DNA: TGTGCCAGCAGTTTATTCGACAGCCCCACAGATACGCAGTATTTT.

The rearrangement links TRBV20-1 to TRBJ1-2; TRBD1 might be the D (6 bases). V lost 3 bases and J lost 8, with 10 bases in between. CDR3 length: 11 amino acids. Germline assignment: CDR1 DFQATT and CDR2 SNEGSKA (reference sequence). CDR3 protein: CSASAGEGYTF. CDR3 sequence (DNA): TGCAGTGCTAGTGCAGGGGAAGGCTACACCTTC.

This chain connects TRBV28 to TRBJ1-5, with D unclear. V was shortened by 2 bases and J by 4 bases, with 12 bases between the two germline ends. Germline CDR1 MDHEN, CDR2 SYDVKM. The length of the CDR3 is 15 residues. CDR3 sequence reads: CASSLAGGKNQPQHF. The CDR3 DNA reads TGTGCCAGCAGTTTAGCCGGAGGAAAAAATCAGCCCCAGCATTTT.

This chain joins TRBV28 and TRBJ2-7, with D perhaps TRBD1 (5 bases). CDR1 is MDHEN and CDR2 is SYDVKM in the germline V gene. This CDR3 has 14 amino acids. With 4 bases removed from V and 2 bases from J, the gap between germline ends came to 12 bases. The CDR3 loop reads CASSSSGMAYEQYF. CDR3 DNA: TGTGCCAGCAGTTCCTCAGGGATGGCCTACGAGCAGTACTTC.

This clone was observed once. V gene TRBV27 combines with J gene TRBJ2-6; D is perhaps TRBD1 (5 bases). There are 17 residues in the CDR3. Looked up from germline, CDR1 is MNHEY and CDR2 is SMNVEV (reference sequence). With 3 bases removed from V and 0 bases from J, the gap between germline ends came to 12 bases. The CDR3 sequence: CASSFRQGLSGANVLTF. The DNA of the CDR3 is TGTGCCAGCAGTTTCAGGCAGGGCCTCTCTGGGGCCAACGTCCTGACTTTC.

This clone was detected once. The rearrangement uses TRBV28 and TRBJ1-2; 10 nucleotides agree with TRBD1. The CDR3 is 14 residues long. Losses at the gene ends were 6 bases for V and 5 bases for J; bases not matched to a gene: 6. Germline V gene data show CDR1 as MDHEN and CDR2 as SYDVKM. The CDR3 DNA reads as TGTGCCAGCAGGTCCGGGACAGGGGCGTATGGCTACACCTTC. Amino acids: CASRSGTGAYGYTF.

V and J are TRBV29-1 and TRBJ1-1, with 11 nucleotides matching TRBD1. V trimming: 7 bases; J trimming: 4 bases; junction bases outside the gene matches: 8. The CDR3 is 14 amino acids. In germline, CDR1 is SQVTM, CDR2 ANQGSEA. Here the CDR3 reads CSGWTGGDFTEAFF. CDR3 DNA: TGCAGCGGGTGGACAGGGGGCGATTTCACTGAAGCTTTCTTT.

The chain recombines TRBV6-1 with TRBJ2-3; TRBD1 is a possible D gene (6 bases). The CDR3 is 17 amino acids. Germline V lookup: CDR1 MNHNS, CDR2 SASEGT. The ends were cut back, 2 bases at V and 2 bases at J, with 17 bases in the middle. The CDR3 DNA is TGTGCCAGCAGTGAACAGCCGGCAGGGACACCCACAGATACGCAGTATTTT. This encodes CASSEQPAGTPTDTQYF.

In this sample, this clone turned up once. The V gene is TRBV29-1, the J gene TRBJ1-4; unclear D gene. The V gene's germline CDR1 is SQVTM and CDR2 ANQGSEA. Trimming stripped 7 bases from V and 11 bases from J, with 14 bases between. The length of the CDR3 is 11 residues. The CDR3 DNA follows: TGCAGCGCCGGGTCCGCCGGGAAACTGTTTTTT. This gives the protein CSAGSAGKLFF.

The chain has TRBV5-1 and TRBJ2-2, with 9 nucleotides matching TRBD2. This CDR3 spans 15 amino acids. J was trimmed by 6 bases and V by 0 bases; bases with no gene match: 3. Germline CDR1 SGHRS, CDR2 YFSETQ. CDR3 residues: CASSLDVAGAGELFF. The CDR3 DNA reads as TGCGCCAGCAGCTTGGACGTAGCGGGGGCCGGGGAGCTGTTTTTT. Together with reference TRBV5-1 and TRBJ2-2, the CDR3 gives the full variable domain: KAGVTQTPRYLIKTRGQQVTLSCSPISGHRSVSWYQQTPGQGLQFLFEYFSETQRNKGNFPGRFSGRQFSNSRSEMNVSTLELGDSALYLCASSLDVAGAGELFFGEGSRLTVL.

The CDR3 protein is CASSEPGSGNTIYF. CDR3 coding DNA: TGTGCCAGCAGTGAACCAGGCTCTGGAAACACCATATATTTT. V usage is TRBV6-1 and J usage is TRBJ1-3; D not certain. The V and J ends lost 2 bases and 0 bases respectively, with 5 bases between them. Germline CDR1 reads MNHNS; CDR2 reads SASEGT. This CDR3 has 14 amino acids.

The V call is TRBV21-1, the J call TRBJ1-2. TRBV21-1 is shown as a pseudogene. This CDR3 is 18 amino acids long. The CDR3 is CASSSHPPAEELSLGYTF. The CDR3 DNA follows: TGTGCCAGCAGCAGCCACCCGCCGGCCGAGGAGTTGTCTCTTGGCTACACCTTC.

V usage is TRBV5-1 and J usage is TRBJ2-3; D may be TRBD1 (8 bases). Germline lookup yields CDR1 SGHRS and CDR2 YFSETQ. The CDR3 length is 15 residues. V was clipped by 0 bases and J by 6 bases, with 14 bases between them. CDR3 DNA sequence: TGCGCCAGCAGCTTGGACAGGGGGGGTTTGGATACGCAGTATTTT. Its protein product is CASSLDRGGLDTQYF. Combining the CDR3 with reference TRBV5-1 and TRBJ2-3 gives the whole variable domain KAGVTQTPRYLIKTRGQQVTLSCSPISGHRSVSWYQQTPGQGLQFLFEYFSETQRNKGNFPGRFSGRQFSNSRSEMNVSTLELGDSALYLCASSLDRGGLDTQYFGPGTRLTVL.

V usage is TRBV28 and J usage is TRBJ2-4; a weak D match, TRBD2 (6 bases). This CDR3 region has 16 residues. CDR1 and CDR2 from the germline V gene are MDHEN and SYDVKM. Trimming pared 6 bases from V and 6 bases from J, leaving 21 bases between. The CDR3 spells CASSGSLISLGNIQYF. As DNA, the CDR3 is TGTGCCAGCAGCGGGAGCTTAATATCTTTAGGAAACATTCAGTACTTC. Together with reference TRBV28 and TRBJ2-4, the CDR3 gives the full variable domain: DVKVTQSSRYLVKRTGEKVFLECVQDMDHENMFWYRQDPGLGLRLIYFSYDVKMKEKGDIPEGYSVSREKKERFSLILESASTNQTSMYLCASSGSLISLGNIQYFGAGTRLSVL.

This clone was recorded once. This chain joins TRBV6-5 and TRBJ1-4, with 10 bases matching TRBD1. The CDR3 runs 15 residues. The germline V gene encodes CDR1 MNHEY and CDR2 SVGAGI. V shed 6 bases and J 6 bases; nucleotides not matched to a gene: 7. The CDR3 nucleotides are TGTGCCAGCAGGATCGCCGGGACAGGGGATGAAAAACTGTTTTTT. Translating it yields CASRIAGTGDEKLFF.

The rearrangement joins TRBV4-3 to TRBJ2-7; D gene unclear. The CDR3 is made up of 15 amino acids. V was shortened by 0 bases and J by 4 bases, with 13 bases between the two germline ends. Germline CDR1 reads LGHNA; CDR2 reads YSLEER. DNA for the CDR3: TGCGCCAGCAGCCAAGATCTAGGCCAGCTTTACGAGCAGTACGTC. Protein sequence: CASSQDLGQLYEQYV.

This chain joins TRBV6-6 and TRBJ1-1, with D maybe TRBD1 (5 bases). There are 13 residues in the CDR3. Per germline, CDR1 MNHNY and CDR2 SVGAGI (reference sequence). V was pared by 8 bases and J by 7 bases, with 17 bases between. CDR3 sequence: CASLMSGPSEAFF. CDR3 DNA: TGTGCCAGCCTAATGTCAGGGCCAAGTGAAGCTTTCTTT.

The chain combines TRBV9 with TRBJ2-1, with 7 bases that match TRBD2. The CDR3 spans 18 residues. Germline loops: CDR1 SGDLS, CDR2 YYNGEE. The ends lost 4 bases at V and 2 bases at J; junction bases unmatched: 15. The CDR3 is CASSPNLAGPSPYNEQFF. For the CDR3, the DNA is TGTGCCAGCAGCCCAAATTTAGCGGGCCCCAGCCCCTACAATGAGCAGTTCTTC.